This section outlines one T cell receptor beta chain sequence together with its context. Other nucleotide sequences from this sample produce the same CDR3. CDR1 is LNHDA, CDR2 SQIVND, per germline (reference sequence). Deletions cut 9 bases from V and 3 bases from J, with 17 bases between. CDR3 length equals 14 residues. This entry is derived from a study of blood T cell repertoires in COVID-19. Study details: From the United States, Italy and Spain came samples of acute and convalescent COVID-19. PBMCs, B-cell-depleted T cells, or T cells were the source of the cDNA or gDNA that made up the material.

TCRdb's table, derived via immunoSEQ multiplex PCR, lists solely in-frame clones and lacks some. Altogether around 180,000 clones are present, about 88% being singletons, with the ten largest covering approximately 2.9%. The clonotype originates from a young woman with active or convalescent COVID-19. The chain has TRBV19 and TRBJ2-5; TRBD1 is a possible D gene (6 bases). Input material: peripheral blood. This chain's CDR3 is CASGGAGAEETQYF. In nucleotides, the CDR3 is TGTGCCAGCGGAGGAGCAGGGGCAGAAGAGACCCAGTACTTC.